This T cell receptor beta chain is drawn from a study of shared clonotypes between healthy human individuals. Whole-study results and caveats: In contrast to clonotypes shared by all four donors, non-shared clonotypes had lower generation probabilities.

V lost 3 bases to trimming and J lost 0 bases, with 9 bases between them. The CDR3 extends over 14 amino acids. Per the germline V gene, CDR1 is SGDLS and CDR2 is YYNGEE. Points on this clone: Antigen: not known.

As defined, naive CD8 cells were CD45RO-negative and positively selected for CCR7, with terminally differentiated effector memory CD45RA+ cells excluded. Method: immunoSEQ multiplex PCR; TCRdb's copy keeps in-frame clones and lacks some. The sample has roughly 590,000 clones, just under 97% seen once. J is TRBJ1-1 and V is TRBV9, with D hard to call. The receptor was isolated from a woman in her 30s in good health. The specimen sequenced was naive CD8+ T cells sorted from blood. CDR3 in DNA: TGTGCCAGCAGCGGGAGAAAATTGAACACTGAAGCTTTCTTT. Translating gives CASSGRKLNTEAFF.